The entry below gives a single T cell receptor beta chain sequence along with its context. As yet, its antigen is unknown. The PCR was carried out with 60 Vbeta primers and 13 Jbeta primers. TCRdb's copy holds only in-frame clones and misses some; the assay was immunoSEQ multiplex PCR. The sample's table shows 100,000 to 150,000 clones. The CDR3 is 16 residues long. Looked up from germline, CDR1 is LGHNA and CDR2 is YSLEER. V lost 4 bases, J lost 4 bases, and 19 bases lay in between. The entry originates in a study of cytomegalovirus exposure and HLA in healthy donors. Points from the study as a whole: Most of the TCR beta V segments (in an earlier analysis) were productive either about 90% or about 30% of the time.

Sequenced material: PBMCs. This receptor was identified in a man aged 30 to 39 in good health and CMV-seronegative. The chain employs TRBV4-3 and TRBJ1-2; a possible D gene is TRBD1 (6 bases). This CDR3 reads CASSPKSGDTSYGYTF. DNA of the CDR3: TGCGCCAGCAGCCCGAAATCAGGGGACACTTCCTATGGCTACACCTTC.